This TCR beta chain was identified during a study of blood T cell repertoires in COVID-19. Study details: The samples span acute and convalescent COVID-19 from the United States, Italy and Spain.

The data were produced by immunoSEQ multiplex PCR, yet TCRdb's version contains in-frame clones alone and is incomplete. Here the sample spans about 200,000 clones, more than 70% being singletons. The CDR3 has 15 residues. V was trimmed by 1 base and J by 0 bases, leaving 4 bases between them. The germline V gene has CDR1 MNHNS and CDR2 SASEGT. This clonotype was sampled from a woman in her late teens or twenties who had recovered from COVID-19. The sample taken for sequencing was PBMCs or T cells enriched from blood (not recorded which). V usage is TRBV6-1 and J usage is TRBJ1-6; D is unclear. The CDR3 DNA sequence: TGTGCCAGCAGTGAAGGCAGCTCCTATAATTCACCCCTCCACTTT. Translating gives CASSEGSSYNSPLHF.